The 13 T cell receptor beta chains presented below share a single source sample, sequenced in a study of T cell repertoires in cytomegalovirus infection. Their antigens remain unidentified. TCRdb reanalysed the reads using MiXCR and keeps one entry per CDR3 protein. Among approximately 910,000 distinct CDR3 sequences listed, approximately 32% were seen once. The material was cultured CD8+ T cells from PBMCs, obtained from culture after CMV antigen stimulation. Source of these receptors: a human donor in good health (CMV status not recorded). Some clones in this sample may be carry-over from other donors' samples.

This sequence joins TRBV6-1 and TRBJ1-1, with TRBD1 matching 8 bases. CDR1 and CDR2 (germline): MNHNS, SASEGT. The CDR3 contains 14 residues. After removal of 6 bases from V and 5 bases from J, the junction contained 8 bases not matched to a gene. This chain's CDR3 is CASRQGARKTEAFF. The CDR3 coding sequence is TGTGCCAGCAGGCAGGGGGCGAGAAAAACTGAAGCTTTCTTT.

This clonotype was found a few times. The chain carries TRBV10-3 and TRBJ2-3, with 13 bases lining up with TRBD2. CDR3 length equals 16 residues. V was clipped by 4 bases and J by 5 bases; unmatched bases: 6. CDR1 ENHRY and CDR2 SYGVKD come from the germline V gene. The CDR3: CAISGRGTSGEDTQYF. DNA for the CDR3: TGTGCCATCAGTGGGCGCGGGACTAGCGGGGAAGATACGCAGTATTTT.

The CDR3 region is CASSYSYRGFGDGYTF. The CDR3 DNA is TGTGCCAGCAGTTACTCTTACAGGGGGTTCGGCGATGGCTACACCTTC. J is TRBJ1-2 and V is TRBV6-2 or TRBV6-3, with 8 bases matching TRBD1. This CDR3 contains 16 residues. Germline lookup yields CDR1 MNHEY and CDR2 SVGEGT. The V and J ends lost 0 bases and 6 bases, in that order; junction bases with no gene match: 9.

Notes on this clonotype: This clone may be a read error of a much larger clone one base away. This chain uses TRBV7-6 with TRBJ2-1, with a possible D match to TRBD2 (5 bases). Germline V gene lookup returns CDR1 SGHVS and CDR2 FNYEAQ. The CDR3 length is 13 residues. CDR3 sequence reads: CVSSFERGNEQFF. As DNA, the CDR3 is TGTGTCAGCAGCTTCGAACGGGGAAATGAGCAGTTCTTC. Full variable domain (remainder filled in from reference TRBV7-6 and TRBJ2-1): GAGVSQSPRYKVTKRGQDVALRCDPISGHVSLYWYRQALGQGPEFLTYFNYEAQQDKSGLPNDRFSAERPEGSISTLTIQRTEQRDSAMYRCVSSFERGNEQFFGPGTRLTVL.

This clonotype was detected many times. The chain uses TRBV12-3 or TRBV12-4 and TRBJ1-1, with TRBD1 matching over 7 bases. Trimming cost V 4 bases and J 0 bases; bases outside gene matches: 5. There are 15 residues in the CDR3. The CDR3 loop is CASSYNDRVNTEAFF. The DNA for the CDR3 is TGTGCCAGCAGTTATAACGACAGGGTGAACACTGAAGCTTTCTTT.

A single count supports this clonotype. The final CDR3 position lacks the conserved phenylalanine or tryptophan, pointing to a likely read error. The gene calls are TRBV7-9 and TRBJ1-1; D might be TRBD1 (5 bases). The CDR3 contains 14 residues. V lost 5 bases, J lost 5 bases, and 15 bases lay in between. The V gene's germline CDR1 is SEHNR and CDR2 FQNEAQ (reference sequence). The CDR3 spells CASSPPVSGTEAFS. DNA of the CDR3: TGTGCCAGCAGCCCCCCCGTGTCAGGGACTGAAGCTTTCTCT.

This clonotype has a count of ten or more. V is TRBV4-1 and J is TRBJ2-7, with D possibly being TRBD1 (5 bases). CDR1 and CDR2 from the germline V gene are MGHRA and YSYEKL. The length of the CDR3 is 13 residues. V lost 4 bases, J lost 2 bases, and 9 bases lay in between. The CDR3: CASSPQTAYEQYF. CDR3 nucleotides: TGCGCCAGCAGCCCCCAGACAGCCTACGAGCAGTACTTC.

As concerns this clonotype: This may come from a read error, since a much larger clone is one base off. The rearrangement joins TRBV7-2 to TRBJ2-1; perhaps D is TRBD1 or TRBD2 (5 bases each). Germline V gene sequence: CDR1 SGHTA, CDR2 FQGNSA. This CDR3 spans 12 amino acids. Trimming pared 4 bases from V and 10 bases from J, leaving 11 bases between. The CDR3 loop is CASSSMGEEQFF. The CDR3, as DNA: TGTGCCAGCAGCTCCATGGGGGAAGAGCAGTTCTTC.

This clonotype showed up just a few times. The rearrangement links TRBV7-3 to TRBJ2-5, with 16 nucleotides matching TRBD2. Germline-derived CDR1 and CDR2 are SGHTA and FQGTGA. CDR3 size: 17 residues. The J segment lost 5 bases and the V segment lost 2 bases, leaving 5 bases of the junction unmatched. The CDR3 spells CASSLGTSGGAGETQYF. The DNA for the CDR3 is TGTGCCAGCAGCTTAGGGACTAGCGGGGGGGCCGGCGAGACCCAGTACTTC.

A few counts support this clonotype. This chain connects TRBV24-1 to TRBJ2-1, with D possibly being TRBD2 (7 bases). V shed 7 bases and J shed 6 bases, with 15 bases lying between them. Germline CDR1 and CDR2: KGHDR and SFDVKD. CDR3 length: 14 residues. The chain's CDR3 is CATSGRGGGNEQFF. As DNA, the CDR3 is TGTGCCACCAGCGGACGCGGGGGCGGCAATGAGCAGTTCTTC.

This chain links TRBV7-6 with TRBJ2-1, with D possibly matching TRBD2 (7 bases). The CDR3 has 18 residues. From germline, CDR1 is SGHVS and CDR2 FNYEAQ. V lost 2 bases to trimming and J lost 5 bases, with 22 bases between them. CDR3 in amino acids: CASSLRLPAGAGDNEQFF. CDR3 sequence (DNA): TGTGCCAGCAGCTTACGTTTGCCGGCAGGGGCGGGGGACAATGAGCAGTTCTTC.

The rearrangement links TRBV7-8 to TRBJ1-1; 7 bases match TRBD1. Germline V CDR1 and CDR2: SGHVS, FQNEAQ. The CDR3 is 13 amino acids. The junction had 4 bases not matched to a gene; V was cut back by 6 bases and J by 3 bases. CDR3 sequence reads: CASRGGWDTEAFF. DNA for the CDR3: TGTGCCAGCAGAGGGGGCTGGGACACTGAAGCTTTCTTT.

This clonotype was observed a few times. The chain combines TRBV7-6 with TRBJ2-7; the D gene could be TRBD1 or TRBD2 (5 bases each). The CDR3 consists of 15 residues. Trimming removed 5 bases at V and 1 base at J, with 15 bases between. Germline lookup yields CDR1 SGHVS and CDR2 FNYEAQ. The CDR3 reads CASSQRRDGSYEQYF. The CDR3, as DNA: TGTGCCAGCAGCCAACGAAGGGACGGATCCTACGAGCAGTACTTC.